Listed below are T cell receptor beta chains from one sample, sequenced in a study of cytomegalovirus exposure and HLA in healthy donors. The assay was immunoSEQ multiplex PCR, and TCRdb's table has in-frame clones only and misses some. The table includes fewer than 250,000 clones, approximately 80% detected once. The sequenced sample consisted of PBMCs. These receptors were collected from a man aged 25 to 40 in good health and CMV-seronegative. Both conserved end residues are part of each CDR3. Each record gives: clone size, D gene, V gene, J gene, CDR3 DNA, CDR3 protein. A D gene is named only where the DNA matches it firmly. Size tells how often a clone was seen (once, few, many) or the class of an expanded clone, and some rows leave it out.

size: .
D: .
V: TRBV6-1
J: TRBJ1-2
DNA: TGTGCCAGCAGGACAGACCCCTATGGCTACACCTTC
CDR3: CASRTDPYGYTF

size: .
D: TRBD1
V: TRBV5-5
J: TRBJ2-2
DNA: TGTGCCAGCAGCTTGTTCGCAGGACAGGGGTTCACCGGGGAGCTGTTTTTT
CDR3: CASSLFAGQGFTGELFF

size: once
D: .
V: TRBV6-6
J: TRBJ2-1
DNA: TGTGCCAGCAGCAGCCGGGACACCTATTTCTTC
CDR3: CASSSRDTYFF

size: .
D: .
V: TRBV6-5
J: TRBJ2-7
DNA: TGTGCCAGCAGTCGCACGGGACGGGGGATCTACGAGCAGTACTTC
CDR3: CASSRTGRGIYEQYF

size: .
D: .
V: TRBV28
J: TRBJ2-5
DNA: TGTGCCACCAGAGAGGGCCTCCAAGAGACCCAGTACTTC
CDR3: CATREGLQETQYF

size: .
D: TRBD1
V: TRBV27
J: TRBJ1-6
DNA: TGTGCCAGCAGTTTGACGACAGGGGACTATAATTCACCCCTCCACTTT
CDR3: CASSLTTGDYNSPLHF

size: .
D: TRBD1
V: TRBV28
J: TRBJ2-1
DNA: TGTGCCAGCAGGTGGGACAGCTACAATGAGCAGTTCTTC
CDR3: CASRWDSYNEQFF

size: .
D: TRBD1
V: TRBV7-9
J: TRBJ2-5
DNA: TGTGCCAGCGCCGGCGGGGACAGGGAAGAGGAGACCCAGTACTTC
CDR3: CASAGGDREEETQYF

size: .
D: .
V: TRBV29-1
J: TRBJ1-3
DNA: TGCAGCGTCAGGAGGGGCGCCTCTGGAAACACCATATATTTT
CDR3: CSVRRGASGNTIYF

size: .
D: .
V: TRBV27
J: TRBJ2-7
DNA: TGTGCCAGCAGTCAGGGACTCGATAACTACGAGCAGTACTTC
CDR3: CASSQGLDNYEQYF

size: .
D: .
V: TRBV28
J: TRBJ1-2
DNA: TGTGCCAGCAGTTTAAGAGATATGAGCTACACCTTC
CDR3: CASSLRDMSYTF

size: .
D: .
V: TRBV29-1
J: TRBJ1-1
DNA: TGCAGCGTTGATGACGAAGGGGATAAAGCTTTCTTT
CDR3: CSVDDEGDKAFF

size: .
D: .
V: TRBV10-2
J: TRBJ1-2
DNA: TGCGCCAGCAGTGAGCAGATTAACTATGGCTACACCTTC
CDR3: CASSEQINYGYTF

size: .
D: .
V: TRBV2
J: TRBJ2-7
DNA: TGTGCCAGCAGGGAGGTGGGGTTGCACGAGCAGTACTTC
CDR3: CASREVGLHEQYF

size: .
D: .
V: TRBV19
J: TRBJ1-5
DNA: TGTGCCACCCGGAGGTATGATCAGCCCCAGCATTTT
CDR3: CATRRYDQPQHF

size: .
D: .
V: TRBV9
J: TRBJ1-4
DNA: TGTGCCAGCAGCGTAGCGGCAGGGGCTTACGAAAAACTGTTTTTT
CDR3: CASSVAAGAYEKLFF

size: .
D: .
V: TRBV7-8
J: TRBJ2-6
DNA: TGTGCCAGCAGCTTTTACGTTGCGACTGGGGCCAACGTCCTGACTTTC
CDR3: CASSFYVATGANVLTF

size: .
D: TRBD1
V: TRBV6-5
J: TRBJ1-2
DNA: TGTGCCAGCAGCCTCCCAGGACAGGGGAACTATGGCTACACCTTC
CDR3: CASSLPGQGNYGYTF

size: .
D: .
V: TRBV14
J: TRBJ2-5
DNA: TGTGCCAGCAGCCAAGATCGGAGCAGAGGAGAGACCCAGTACTTC
CDR3: CASSQDRSRGETQYF

size: .
D: .
V: TRBV11-2
J: TRBJ1-3
DNA: TGTGCCAGCAGCTTAGCCTTAACTGGAAACACCATATATTTT
CDR3: CASSLALTGNTIYF

size: .
D: TRBD1
V: TRBV15
J: TRBJ1-5
DNA: TGTGCCACCAGCACCAGGACAGGGGTCAATCAGCCCCAGCATTTT
CDR3: CATSTRTGVNQPQHF

size: .
D: .
V: TRBV18
J: TRBJ2-2
DNA: TGTGCCAGCTCATTCGACAGCATCACCGGGGAGCTGTTTTTT
CDR3: CASSFDSITGELFF

size: .
D: .
V: TRBV7-8
J: TRBJ2-5
DNA: TGTGCCAGCAGCGAAAAATCCCGGGATTCGGAGACCCAGTACTTC
CDR3: CASSEKSRDSETQYF

size: .
D: .
V: TRBV28
J: TRBJ1-2
DNA: TGTGCCAGCAGTTGGGACAACCCCTATGGCTACACCTTC
CDR3: CASSWDNPYGYTF

size: .
D: TRBD2
V: TRBV29-1
J: TRBJ2-5
DNA: TGCAGCGTTGAGTCAAGCGGGGGCCTCCAGGAGACCCAGTACTTC
CDR3: CSVESSGGLQETQYF

size: .
D: .
V: TRBV2
J: TRBJ1-2
DNA: TGTGCCCTCCAGCGGTACAGACCACAGTTAGCTAACTATGGCTACACCTTC
CDR3: CALQRYRPQLANYGYTF

size: .
D: .
V: TRBV7-9
J: TRBJ2-2
DNA: TGTGCCAGCAGCTCCCAGGCGAACACCGGGGAGCTGTTTTTT
CDR3: CASSSQANTGELFF

size: .
D: .
V: TRBV4-2
J: TRBJ2-1
DNA: TGTGCCAGCAGCCAAGGAGACAGGCAGCCCTACAATGAGCAGTTCTTC
CDR3: CASSQGDRQPYNEQFF

size: few
D: TRBD1
V: TRBV5-5
J: TRBJ1-1
DNA: TGTGCCAGCAGCAGAGCAGCGACAGGGACGTTTAAGCAGACTGAAGCTTTCTTT
CDR3: CASSRAATGTFKQTEAFF

size: .
D: TRBD2
V: TRBV28
J: TRBJ2-1
DNA: TGTGCCAGCAGTTTACTAGCGGGGGGGCCACCATATGAGCAGTTCTTC
CDR3: CASSLLAGGPPYEQFF